This T cell receptor beta chain emerged from a study of T-cell reconstitution after alpha-beta-depleted transplantation in children. Regarding the study as a whole: After one year, T-cell counts and TCRbeta diversity mostly came from new T cells. Several hundred expanded graft clones reportedly supplied alpha-beta T cells about two months after transplant. Surviving recipient T cells and thymic progenitors accounted for the high day-60 TCRbeta diversity observed in some patients.

Germline CDR1 is MDHEN and CDR2 is SYDVKM. CDR3 length: 14 residues. With 6 bases clipped from V and 4 bases from J, the junction kept 7 bases outside the gene matches. In regard to this clonotype: As yet, its antigen is unknown. This sequence may be a read error, since a much larger clone differs from it by one base.

It was with unique molecular identifiers that the TCRbeta library was prepared. TCRdb analysed the PCR reads with MiXCR anew, one entry per CDR3 protein. The table includes approximately 500,000 distinct CDR3 sequences, roughly a tenth detected once. The receptor comes from a child aged 2-9 years with inherited bone marrow failure, due to receive a stem cell transplant. V and J are TRBV28 and TRBJ2-3; 7 bases are a match to TRBD1. The specimen was PBMCs, collected before TCRalphabeta/CD19-depleted stem cell transplant. In DNA form, the CDR3 reads TGTGCCAGCAGAACCGGGACAGTACCAGATACGCAGTATTTT. Translated: CASRTGTVPDTQYF.